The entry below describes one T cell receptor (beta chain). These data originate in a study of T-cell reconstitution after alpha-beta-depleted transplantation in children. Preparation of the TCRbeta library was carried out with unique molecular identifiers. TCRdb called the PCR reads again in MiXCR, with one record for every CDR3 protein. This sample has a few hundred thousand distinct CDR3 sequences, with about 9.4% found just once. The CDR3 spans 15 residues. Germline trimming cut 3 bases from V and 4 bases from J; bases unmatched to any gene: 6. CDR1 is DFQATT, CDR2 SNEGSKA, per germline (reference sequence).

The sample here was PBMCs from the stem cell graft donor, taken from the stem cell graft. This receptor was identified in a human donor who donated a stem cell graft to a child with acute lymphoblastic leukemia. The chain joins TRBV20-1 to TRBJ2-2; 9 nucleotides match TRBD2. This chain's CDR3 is CSARIAGAATGELFF. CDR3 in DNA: TGCAGTGCTAGGATAGCGGGAGCGGCCACCGGGGAGCTGTTTTTT.